Shown below are 9 T cell receptor beta chains from a single sample sequenced in a study of blood T cell repertoires in COVID-19. Data came from immunoSEQ multiplex PCR; TCRdb stores just in-frame clones and leaves some out. There are a few hundred thousand clones in the sample; 88% occur only once, and roughly 1.2% lies in the top ten. Sequenced: PBMCs or T cells enriched from blood (not recorded which). These receptor sequences come from a young woman who had recovered from COVID-19.

The chain combines TRBV30 with TRBJ2-1; 15 bases line up with TRBD2. The CDR3 is 17 residues long. V lost 2 bases and J lost 15; bases outside the gene matches: 17. Germline V gene sequence: CDR1 GTSNPN, CDR2 SVGIG (reference sequence). The CDR3 region is CAWSSTGTSGGTIILFF. As DNA, the CDR3 is TGTGCCTGGAGTTCGACCGGGACTAGCGGGGGGACCATCATCTTGTTCTTC.

This clone was seen only once. The V gene is TRBV3-1 (or the pseudogene TRBV3-2), the J gene TRBJ1-6; D unresolved. V dropped 4 bases and J dropped 8 bases, with 9 bases sitting between them. The CDR3 runs to 13 residues. Germline V gene data show CDR1 as LGHDT and CDR2 as YNNKEL (reference sequence). The CDR3 sequence: CASSLTQDSPLHF. In DNA form, the CDR3 reads TGTGCCAGCAGCCTAACTCAGGATTCACCCCTCCACTTT.

In regard to this clone: The same CDR3 arises from other DNA sequences in this sample as well. This rearrangement joins TRBV30 to TRBJ1-5; tentative D call: TRBD1 (6 bases). Per the germline V gene, CDR1 is GTSNPN and CDR2 is SVGIG (reference sequence). The CDR3 is 13 residues long. Between the trimmed V and J ends, which lost 5 bases and 1 base, there was a span of 9 bases. The CDR3 loop is CAWEQGSNQPQHF. The CDR3 DNA reads as TGTGCCTGGGAACAGGGAAGCAATCAGCCCCAGCATTTT.

This clone occurred a few times. J is TRBJ1-5 and V is TRBV19; TRBD1 might be the D (6 bases). V was pared by 4 bases and J by 6 bases, with 13 bases between. The CDR3 is 14 residues long. The V gene's germline CDR1 is LNHDA and CDR2 SQIVND (reference sequence). The CDR3 coding sequence is TGTGCCAGTAGTAGTCAGGGGCAGCTTCAGCCCCAGCATTTT. Its translation is CASSSQGQLQPQHF. Full variable domain (remainder filled in from reference TRBV19 and TRBJ1-5): DGGITQSPKYLFRKEGQNVTLSCEQNLNHDAMYWYRQDPGQGLRLIYYSQIVNDFQKGDIAEGYSVSREKKESFPLTVTSAQKNPTAFYLCASSSQGQLQPQHFGDGTRLSIL.

The genes are TRBV4-2 and TRBJ2-2; 10 bases match TRBD2. J was trimmed by 7 bases and V by 5 bases; bases with no gene match: 10. Germline-derived CDR1 and CDR2 are LGHNA and YNFKEQ. This CDR3 is 16 amino acids long. In nucleotides, the CDR3 is TGTGCCAGCAGCGCCCTGGCTAGCGGGGGCCTCGGGGAGCTGTTTTTT. Translating gives CASSALASGGLGELFF.

The rearrangement joins TRBV30 to TRBJ2-2; no clear D gene. The CDR3 is made up of 11 amino acids. CDR1 is GTSNPN, CDR2 SVGIG, per germline (reference sequence). V shed 5 bases and J shed 4 bases, with 5 bases lying between them. The CDR3 reads CAWERTGELFF. The CDR3 DNA is TGTGCCTGGGAGCGCACCGGGGAGCTGTTTTTT. Looking up the rest from reference TRBV30 and TRBJ2-2 gives the full variable domain: SQTIHQWPATLVQPVGSPLSLECTVEGTSNPNLYWYRQAAGRGLQLLFYSVGIGQISSEVPQNLSASRPQDRQFILSSKKLLLSDSGFYLCAWERTGELFFGEGSRLTVL.

This chain links TRBV3-1 (or the pseudogene TRBV3-2) with TRBJ1-1; tentatively, D is TRBD1 (5 bases). Looked up from germline, CDR1 is LGHDT and CDR2 is YNNKEL (reference sequence). V lost 0 bases, J lost 0 bases, and 11 bases lay in between. This CDR3 region has 16 residues. The CDR3 DNA sequence: TGTGCCAGCAGCCAAGATAGGGCGGGGCTGAACACTGAAGCTTTCTTT. Amino acid sequence: CASSQDRAGLNTEAFF.

The chain combines TRBV5-1 with TRBJ2-7; D perhaps matches TRBD1 (8 bases). Trimming took 7 bases from V and 0 from J, leaving 14 bases between them. The CDR3 consists of 14 residues. Germline CDR1 reads SGHRS; CDR2 reads YFSETQ. The CDR3 region has the DNA TGCGCCAGCGCCAACAGGGGGGGCTCCTACGAGCAGTACTTC. Translating gives CASANRGGSYEQYF.

The gene calls are TRBV10-3 and TRBJ1-2, with D tentatively TRBD1 (6 bases). Germline lookup yields CDR1 ENHRY and CDR2 SYGVKD. Trimming took off 4 bases at V and 8 bases at J, with 20 bases between the two ends. This CDR3 comprises 15 residues. The CDR3 sequence is CAISANHRQAQGYTF. The CDR3 DNA follows: TGTGCCATCAGTGCCAACCACCGACAGGCCCAAGGCTACACCTTC.